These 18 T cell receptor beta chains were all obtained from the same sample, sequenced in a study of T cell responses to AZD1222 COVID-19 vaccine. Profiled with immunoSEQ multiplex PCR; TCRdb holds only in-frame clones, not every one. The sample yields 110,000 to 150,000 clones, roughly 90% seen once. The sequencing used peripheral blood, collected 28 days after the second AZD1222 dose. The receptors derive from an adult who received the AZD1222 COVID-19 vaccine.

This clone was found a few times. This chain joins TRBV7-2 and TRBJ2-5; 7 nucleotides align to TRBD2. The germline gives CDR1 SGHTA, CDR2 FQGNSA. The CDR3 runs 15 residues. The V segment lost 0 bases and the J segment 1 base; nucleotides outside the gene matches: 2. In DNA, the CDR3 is TGTGCCAGCAGCTTAGCGGCGGGGGTCCAAGAGACCCAGTACTTC. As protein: CASSLAAGVQETQYF.

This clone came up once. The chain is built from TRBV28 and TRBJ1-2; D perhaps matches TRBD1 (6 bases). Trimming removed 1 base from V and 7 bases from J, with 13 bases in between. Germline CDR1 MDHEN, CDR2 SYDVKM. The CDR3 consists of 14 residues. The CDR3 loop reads CASSLSGALVGYTF. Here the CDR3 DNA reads TGTGCCAGCAGTTTATCGGGGGCGCTTGTTGGCTACACCTTC.

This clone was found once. In DNA form, the CDR3 reads TGTGCCAGCAGCCTCGGGCCCCAGACTGAAGCTTTCTTT. This sequence encodes CASSLGPQTEAFF. The chain combines TRBV7-2 with TRBJ1-1; D remains unclear. Germline V gene data show CDR1 as SGHTA and CDR2 as FQGNSA. V was cut by 5 bases and J by 5 bases, with 12 bases left in between. The CDR3 length is 13 residues.

Written as DNA, the CDR3 is TGTGCCAGCAGCTTAGTTAGAATTGGGACTAGCCATTCCTACGAGCAGTACTTC. This sequence encodes CASSLVRIGTSHSYEQYF. V gene TRBV13 combines with J gene TRBJ2-7; 9 nucleotides align to TRBD2. Trimming removed 1 base from V and 1 base from J; junction bases left unmatched: 11. The germline CDR1 and CDR2 sequences are PRHDT and FYEKMQ (reference sequence). The CDR3 spans 18 residues.

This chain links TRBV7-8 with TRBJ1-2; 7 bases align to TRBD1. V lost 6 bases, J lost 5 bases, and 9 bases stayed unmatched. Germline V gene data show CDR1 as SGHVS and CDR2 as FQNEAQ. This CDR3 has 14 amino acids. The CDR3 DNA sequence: TGTGCCAGCAGTAGTACAGGGGTCGCTTATGGCTACACCTTC. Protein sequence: CASSSTGVAYGYTF.

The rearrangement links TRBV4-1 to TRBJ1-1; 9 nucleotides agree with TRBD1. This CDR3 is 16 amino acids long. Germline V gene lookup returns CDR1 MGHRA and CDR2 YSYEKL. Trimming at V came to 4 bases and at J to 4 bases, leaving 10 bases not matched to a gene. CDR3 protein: CASSLRTGVVSTEAFF. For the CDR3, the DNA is TGCGCCAGCAGCCTGCGGACAGGGGTTGTGAGCACTGAAGCTTTCTTT.

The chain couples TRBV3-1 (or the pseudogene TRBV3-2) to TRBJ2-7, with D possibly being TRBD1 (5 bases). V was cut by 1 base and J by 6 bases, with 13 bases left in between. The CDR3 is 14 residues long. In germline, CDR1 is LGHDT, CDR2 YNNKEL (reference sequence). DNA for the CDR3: TGTGCCAGCAGCCAAGTGTTAGGGGATGGCGAGCAGTACTTC. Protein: CASSQVLGDGEQYF.

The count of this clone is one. CDR3 sequence: CASSLEDREWGMRDETQYF. DNA for the CDR3: TGTGCCAGCAGCTTAGAGGATCGGGAGTGGGGGATGAGGGATGAGACCCAGTACTTC. The V call is TRBV7-2, the J call TRBJ2-5, with D tentatively TRBD2 (6 bases). Looked up from germline, CDR1 is SGHTA and CDR2 is FQGNSA. This CDR3 spans 19 amino acids. Trimming stripped 1 base from V and 5 bases from J, with 26 bases between.

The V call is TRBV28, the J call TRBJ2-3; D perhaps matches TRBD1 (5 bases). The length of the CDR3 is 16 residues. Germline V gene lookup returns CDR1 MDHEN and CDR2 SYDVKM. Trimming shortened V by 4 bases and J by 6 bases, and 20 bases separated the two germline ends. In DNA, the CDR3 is TGTGCCAGCAGTTCATTTGGGGCGACTCTTGGGGATACGCAGTATTTT. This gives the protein CASSSFGATLGDTQYF.

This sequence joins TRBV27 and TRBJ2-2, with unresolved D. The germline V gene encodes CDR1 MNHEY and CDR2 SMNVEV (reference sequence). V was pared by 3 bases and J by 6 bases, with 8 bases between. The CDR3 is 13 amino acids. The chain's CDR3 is CASSLRGSGELFF. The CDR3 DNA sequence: TGTGCCAGCAGTTTGAGAGGTTCCGGGGAGCTGTTTTTT.

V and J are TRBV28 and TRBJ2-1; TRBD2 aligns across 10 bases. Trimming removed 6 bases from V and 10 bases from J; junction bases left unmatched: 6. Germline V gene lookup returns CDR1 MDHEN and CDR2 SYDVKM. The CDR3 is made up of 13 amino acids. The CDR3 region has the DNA TGTGCCAGCAGCGGACTAGCGGCCTCCGAGCAGTTCTTC. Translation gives CASSGLAASEQFF.

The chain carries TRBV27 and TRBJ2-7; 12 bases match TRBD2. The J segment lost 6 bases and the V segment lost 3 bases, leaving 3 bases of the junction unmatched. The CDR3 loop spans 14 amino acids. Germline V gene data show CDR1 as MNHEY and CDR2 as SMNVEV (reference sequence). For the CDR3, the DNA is TGTGCCAGCAGTTTCCTAGCGGGAGGGGTCGAGCAGTACTTC. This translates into CASSFLAGGVEQYF.

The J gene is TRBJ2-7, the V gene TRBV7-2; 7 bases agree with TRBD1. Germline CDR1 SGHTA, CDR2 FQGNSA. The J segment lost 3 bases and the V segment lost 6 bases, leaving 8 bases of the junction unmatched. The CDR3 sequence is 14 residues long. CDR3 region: CASRQGTANYEQYF. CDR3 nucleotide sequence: TGTGCCAGCAGGCAAGGGACAGCCAACTACGAGCAGTACTTC. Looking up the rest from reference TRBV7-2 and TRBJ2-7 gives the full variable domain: GAGVSQSPSNKVTEKGKDVELRCDPISGHTALYWYRQSLGQGLEFLIYFQGNSAPDKSGLPSDRFSAERTGGSVSTLTIQRTQQEDSAVYLCASRQGTANYEQYFGPGTRLTVT.

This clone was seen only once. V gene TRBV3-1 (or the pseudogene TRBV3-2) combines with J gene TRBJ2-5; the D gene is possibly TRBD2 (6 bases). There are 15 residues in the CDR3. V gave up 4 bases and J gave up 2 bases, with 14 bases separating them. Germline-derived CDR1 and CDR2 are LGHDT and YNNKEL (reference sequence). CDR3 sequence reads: CASSPTGTFQETQYF. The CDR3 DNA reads TGTGCCAGCAGCCCAACCGGGACTTTTCAAGAGACCCAGTACTTC.

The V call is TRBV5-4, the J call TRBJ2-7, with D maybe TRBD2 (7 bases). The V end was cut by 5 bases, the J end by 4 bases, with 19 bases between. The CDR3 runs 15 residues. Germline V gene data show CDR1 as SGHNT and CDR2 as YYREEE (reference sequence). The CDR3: CASSHGGAAQYEQYF. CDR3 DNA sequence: TGTGCCAGCAGTCATGGGGGGGCTGCCCAATACGAGCAGTACTTC.

The CDR3 bases are TGTGCCAGCGGACTTCCGCGGGATGAGCAGTTCTTC. Translating it yields CASGLPRDEQFF. This rearrangement joins TRBV28 to TRBJ2-1; D perhaps matches TRBD2 (5 bases). This CDR3 spans 12 amino acids. Trimming took 8 bases from V and 8 from J, leaving 13 bases between them. Germline V CDR1 and CDR2: MDHEN, SYDVKM.

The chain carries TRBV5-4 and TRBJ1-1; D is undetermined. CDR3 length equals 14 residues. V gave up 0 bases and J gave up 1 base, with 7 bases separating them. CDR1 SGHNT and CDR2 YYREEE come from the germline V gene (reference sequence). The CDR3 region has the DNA TGTGCCAGCAGCTTGGACCCGGGGAACACTGAAGCTTTCTTT. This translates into CASSLDPGNTEAFF.

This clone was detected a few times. In nucleotides, the CDR3 is TGCGCCAGCAGTGTGTACAGGGTAAATTCACCCCTCCACTTT. It translates to CASSVYRVNSPLHF. This chain joins TRBV10-1 and TRBJ1-6; a possible D gene is TRBD1 (6 bases). Germline V gene data show CDR1 as WNHNN and CDR2 as SYGVQD (reference sequence). The ends were cut back, 4 bases at V and 7 bases at J, with 11 bases in the middle. This CDR3 region has 14 residues.